What follows describes a single TCR beta chain. The sample is drawn from a study of T cell changes during pregnancy in multiple sclerosis. Clones were sequenced by immunoSEQ multiplex PCR, and TCRdb holds only the in-frame ones, with some missing. The sample gives roughly 84,000 clones, 80% to 95% of which show up once; 1.4% is in the top ten. The CDR3 covers 13 residues. From germline, CDR1 is SNHLY and CDR2 FYNNEI. Trimming stripped 3 bases from V and 8 bases from J, with 13 bases between. This chain uses TRBV2 with TRBJ1-2; TRBD1 might be the D (6 bases). The TCR was taken from a female donor in good health, enrolled as a control in a pregnancy study. The sample here was peripheral blood, taken in the third trimester of pregnancy. DNA of the CDR3: TGTGCCAGCAGTGATAGACAGGATTGGGGCTACACCTTC. This codes for CASSDRQDWGYTF. Variable domain in full (rest from reference TRBV2 and TRBJ1-2): EPEVTQTPSHQVTQMGQEVILRCVPISNHLYFYWYRQILGQKVEFLVSFYNNEISEKSEIFDDQFSVERPDGSNFTLKIRSTKLEDSAMYFCASSDRQDWGYTFGSGTRLTVV.